The 12 T cell receptor beta chains below come from one sample, sequenced in a study of beta chain features in type 1 diabetes. Findings and limits, study-wide: All four CD4+ subsets from Type 1 diabetes patients carried moderately but significantly shorter TCRB CDR3s.

The study reverse transcribed the entire isolated RNA, so it sequenced expressed TCRB transcripts. Data came from immunoSEQ multiplex PCR; TCRdb stores just in-frame clones and leaves some out. The sample includes 300,000 or so clones, 14% of them seen just once. Their antigens remain unidentified. Sequencing used naive CD4+ T cells from blood. The receptor source for this set is a young man with type 1 diabetes.

This clone was observed a handful of times. The J gene is TRBJ2-5, the V gene TRBV6-1, with D tentatively TRBD1 (6 bases). Germline CDR1 and CDR2: MNHNS and SASEGT. CDR3 length equals 12 residues. Between the trimmed V and J ends, which lost 2 bases and 5 bases, there was a span of 6 bases. The CDR3 nucleotides are TGTGCCAGCAGTGAACAGGGGGAGACCCAGTACTTC. As protein: CASSEQGETQYF.

This clone was recorded a few times. The chain recombines TRBV9 with TRBJ2-7; D might be TRBD2 (6 bases). CDR1 is SGDLS and CDR2 is YYNGEE in the germline V gene. The germline V and J ends were trimmed by 0 bases and 0 bases, with 13 bases remaining between them. The CDR3 has 16 residues. The CDR3 coding sequence is TGTGCCAGCAGCGTAGCGGGGGACCCTCTCTCCTACGAGCAGTACTTC. It codes for CASSVAGDPLSYEQYF. Complete variable domain (other parts from reference TRBV9 and TRBJ2-7): DSGVTQTPKHLITATGQRVTLRCSPRSGDLSVYWYQQSLDQGLQFLIQYYNGEERAKGNILERFSAQQFPDLHSELNLSSLELGDSALYFCASSVAGDPLSYEQYFGPGTRLTVT.

The chain couples TRBV7-9 to TRBJ2-3; a possible D gene is TRBD1 (6 bases). V dropped 3 bases and J dropped 1 base, with 11 bases sitting between them. The CDR3 sequence is 15 residues long. Germline lookup yields CDR1 SEHNR and CDR2 FQNEAQ (reference sequence). The CDR3 coding sequence is TGTGCCAGCAGCTTTCCTGAGGGGGGCACAGATACGCAGTATTTT. Its protein product is CASSFPEGGTDTQYF.

The gene calls are TRBV7-2 and TRBJ2-7; D possibly corresponds to TRBD1 (7 bases). Germline CDR1 SGHTA, CDR2 FQGNSA. The CDR3 has 14 residues. The germline V and J ends were trimmed by 1 base and 7 bases, with 14 bases remaining between them. CDR3 loop: CASSLERRGREQYF. In DNA form, the CDR3 reads TGTGCCAGCAGCTTAGAACGCAGGGGGAGGGAGCAGTACTTC.

The rearrangement uses TRBV29-1 and TRBJ2-1, with 8 bases aligning to TRBD2. This CDR3 contains 13 residues. Germline loops: CDR1 SQVTM, CDR2 ANQGSEA. V lost 6 bases, J lost 4 bases, and 5 bases stayed unmatched. The DNA of the CDR3 is TGCAGCGTCGAGCGGGAGTCTTACAATGAGCAGTTCTTC. This sequence encodes CSVERESYNEQFF.

The V gene is TRBV7-2, the J gene TRBJ2-7; TRBD2 matches at 12 bases. Germline V gene data show CDR1 as SGHTA and CDR2 as FQGNSA. This CDR3 is built from 15 residues. Losses at the gene ends were 4 bases for V and 3 bases for J; bases not matched to a gene: 4. The CDR3 DNA sequence: TGTGCCAGCAGCTCCCCTAGCGGGAGGGTCTACGAGCAGTACTTC. Translation gives CASSSPSGRVYEQYF.

This clone was seen only a few times. This chain uses TRBV5-1 with TRBJ2-5; 7 nucleotides match TRBD1. This CDR3 contains 15 residues. V was clipped by 2 bases and J by 5 bases; unmatched bases: 9. The germline CDR1 and CDR2 sequences are SGHRS and YFSETQ. CDR3 residues: CASSLLQGSEETQYF. CDR3 bases: TGCGCCAGCAGCTTATTACAGGGGTCGGAGGAGACCCAGTACTTC. Combining the CDR3 with reference TRBV5-1 and TRBJ2-5 gives the whole variable domain KAGVTQTPRYLIKTRGQQVTLSCSPISGHRSVSWYQQTPGQGLQFLFEYFSETQRNKGNFPGRFSGRQFSNSRSEMNVSTLELGDSALYLCASSLLQGSEETQYFGPGTRLLVL.

V and J are TRBV5-6 and TRBJ2-5; a possible D gene is TRBD1 (6 bases). The CDR3 covers 12 residues. Germline-derived CDR1 and CDR2 are SGHDT and YYEEEE. The V end was cut by 2 bases, the J end by 10 bases, with 12 bases between. This CDR3 is CASSFGQDSQYF. The CDR3 DNA follows: TGTGCCAGCAGCTTTGGGCAGGACAGCCAGTACTTC.

The gene calls are TRBV18 and TRBJ2-7; TRBD2 aligns across 11 bases. This CDR3 spans 15 amino acids. The V gene end was trimmed by 6 bases and the J gene end by 3 bases; junction bases not matched to a gene: 7. The germline V gene encodes CDR1 KGHSH and CDR2 LQKENI. The CDR3 spells CASSPGGLAVYEQYF. The DNA of the CDR3 is TGTGCCAGCTCCCCTGGGGGACTAGCGGTCTACGAGCAGTACTTC.

The J gene is TRBJ2-7, the V gene TRBV7-9; 7 nucleotides align to TRBD1. From germline, CDR1 is SEHNR and CDR2 FQNEAQ (reference sequence). The V segment lost 6 bases and the J segment 6 bases; nucleotides outside the gene matches: 11. The length of the CDR3 is 14 residues. CDR3 amino acids: CASSSGSWTGEQYF. The DNA for the CDR3 is TGTGCCAGCAGTTCAGGGAGCTGGACAGGCGAGCAGTACTTC.

The chain employs TRBV28 and TRBJ1-4, with D tentatively TRBD1 (6 bases). The length of the CDR3 is 12 residues. The V and J ends lost 6 bases and 9 bases respectively, with 11 bases between them. The V gene's germline CDR1 is MDHEN and CDR2 SYDVKM. The CDR3 is CASRETGKKLFF. For the CDR3, the DNA is TGTGCCAGCAGGGAAACAGGGAAAAAACTGTTTTTT.

For the CDR3, the DNA is TGTGCCAGCAGTTTGAGAGGGGGCTCTATCTCCTACGAGCAGTACTTC. It specifies CASSLRGGSISYEQYF. The chain uses TRBV27 and TRBJ2-7, with 7 bases that match TRBD1. This CDR3 comprises 16 residues. Germline values: CDR1 MNHEY, CDR2 SMNVEV (reference sequence). V shed 3 bases and J 0 bases; nucleotides not matched to a gene: 8.